Shown below are 30 T cell receptor beta chains from a single sample sequenced in a study of T cells in localized non-small cell lung cancer. The assay was immunoSEQ multiplex PCR, and TCRdb's table has in-frame clones only and misses some. This sample carries about 41,000 clones, around 86% of them seen once, and the ten largest clones take roughly 6.9%. The material was peripheral blood, obtained before any cancer treatment. The receptors originated from a woman aged 18 to 49 with stage III lung adenocarcinoma.

The CDR3 nucleotides are TGTGCCAGTAGTTCAGCGGGTAGAGGGCATGGGAACACTGAAGCTTTCTTT. Protein sequence: CASSSAGRGHGNTEAFF. The chain uses TRBV19 and TRBJ1-1; D is unclear. The CDR3 spans 17 residues. Between the trimmed V and J ends, which lost 5 bases and 1 base, there was a span of 20 bases. Per the germline V gene, CDR1 is LNHDA and CDR2 is SQIVND (reference sequence).

The CDR3 region has the DNA TGTGCCAGCAGCCAAGAGAGGGCGGTAGCCTTCGATGGCTACACCTTC. Protein sequence: CASSQERAVAFDGYTF. V gene TRBV4-2 combines with J gene TRBJ1-2; D is undetermined. The V gene lost 0 bases and the J gene lost 6 bases, with 17 bases spanning the gap. The germline CDR1 and CDR2 sequences are LGHNA and YNFKEQ. The CDR3 has 16 residues.

The V gene is TRBV10-3, the J gene TRBJ2-1, with D possibly matching TRBD2 (6 bases). CDR3 size: 15 residues. CDR1 ENHRY and CDR2 SYGVKD come from the germline V gene. Deletions cut 7 bases from V and 0 bases from J, with 13 bases between. The CDR3 region is CAITRGRSSYNEQFF. The CDR3 bases are TGTGCCATCACCCGAGGGAGGAGCTCCTACAATGAGCAGTTCTTC.

V is TRBV6-5 and J is TRBJ1-2; D unclear. The V end was cut by 5 bases, the J end by 7 bases, with 14 bases between. CDR1 is MNHEY, CDR2 SVGAGI, per germline. CDR3 length: 13 residues. CDR3 bases: TGTGCCAGCAGTAACACAAGGGAAAGTGGCTACACCTTC. Translating gives CASSNTRESGYTF.

The chain carries TRBV9 and TRBJ1-1; D might be TRBD1 (5 bases). There are 13 residues in the CDR3. V shed 1 base and J shed 3 bases, with 7 bases lying between them. CDR1 SGDLS and CDR2 YYNGEE come from the germline V gene. In DNA form, the CDR3 reads TGTGCCAGCAGCGTATTGGGGGACACTGAAGCTTTCTTT. This sequence encodes CASSVLGDTEAFF.

This chain joins TRBV11-2 and TRBJ2-2, with a weak D call TRBD2 (6 bases). V lost 4 bases and J 7 bases, leaving 13 bases between the germline ends. Germline lookup yields CDR1 SGHAT and CDR2 FQNNGV. This CDR3 is 14 amino acids long. Here the CDR3 DNA reads TGTGCCAGCAGCTCCAATAGCGGCATCGGGGAGCTGTTTTTT. This translates into CASSSNSGIGELFF.

This clone has only one observation. The chain links TRBV6-5 to TRBJ1-1, with 7 positions matching TRBD1. CDR3 size: 14 residues. Germline lookup yields CDR1 MNHEY and CDR2 SVGAGI. V shed 2 bases, J shed 3 bases, and the junction held 3 bases outside the gene matches. The CDR3: CASSYGTAYTEAFF. The CDR3 DNA reads as TGTGCCAGCAGTTACGGGACAGCATACACTGAAGCTTTCTTT.

This chain joins TRBV5-4 and TRBJ2-5; D is perhaps TRBD1 (6 bases). The CDR3 extends over 14 amino acids. Per germline, CDR1 SGHNT and CDR2 YYREEE (reference sequence). Trimming cost V 6 bases and J 5 bases, with 17 bases left between them. CDR3: CASTSKQGRETQYF. The CDR3 DNA sequence: TGTGCCAGCACCTCTAAACAGGGTCGGGAGACCCAGTACTTC.

This clone was observed a handful of times. The rearrangement links TRBV19 to TRBJ1-2, with no clear D. Trimming shortened V by 1 base and J by 0 bases, and 6 bases separated the two germline ends. CDR3 length: 14 residues. Per germline, CDR1 LNHDA and CDR2 SQIVND (reference sequence). CDR3 in amino acids: CASSIVGANYGYTF. DNA for the CDR3: TGTGCCAGTAGTATAGTAGGCGCTAACTATGGCTACACCTTC. The full variable domain, its missing parts supplied by reference TRBV19 and TRBJ1-2, is DGGITQSPKYLFRKEGQNVTLSCEQNLNHDAMYWYRQDPGQGLRLIYYSQIVNDFQKGDIAEGYSVSREKKESFPLTVTSAQKNPTAFYLCASSIVGANYGYTFGSGTRLTVV.

The chain employs TRBV2 and TRBJ1-6, with D perhaps TRBD1 (6 bases). The CDR3 is made up of 14 amino acids. V was cut by 6 bases and J by 10 bases, with 16 bases left in between. Germline V lookup: CDR1 SNHLY, CDR2 FYNNEI. CDR3 nucleotide sequence: TGTGCCAGCAGCCCTGCCAGGGGATTCTCACCCCTCCACTTT. Its protein is CASSPARGFSPLHF.

The chain recombines TRBV5-1 with TRBJ2-5, with D tentatively TRBD2 (7 bases). Germline V gene data show CDR1 as SGHRS and CDR2 as YFSETQ. The germline V and J ends were trimmed by 4 bases and 5 bases, with 18 bases remaining between them. CDR3 length: 15 amino acids. CDR3 nucleotides: TGCGCCAGCAGCGCTCACCCGAAGGGGGGGGAGACCCAGTACTTC. It is translated as CASSAHPKGGETQYF.

This chain joins TRBV7-9 and TRBJ1-1; D unresolved. The CDR3 spans 15 residues. The ends were cut back, 1 base at V and 0 bases at J, with 9 bases in the middle. Germline assignment: CDR1 SEHNR and CDR2 FQNEAQ (reference sequence). Here the CDR3 DNA reads TGTGCCAGCAGCTTAGTTAAGGGCTTGAACACTGAAGCTTTCTTT. It encodes CASSLVKGLNTEAFF.

This clone was recorded only once. V gene TRBV5-1 combines with J gene TRBJ2-5; 8 bases align to TRBD2. This CDR3 has 14 amino acids. CDR1 and CDR2 (germline): SGHRS, YFSETQ. J was trimmed by 4 bases and V by 7 bases; bases with no gene match: 9. In DNA, the CDR3 is TGCGCCAGCTCTTGGACTAGCTCAGGAGAGACCCAGTACTTC. As protein: CASSWTSSGETQYF.

As concerns this clone: The sample contains more than one DNA sequence encoding this CDR3. The CDR3 nucleotides read TGTGCCAGCAGCCCCACGAACACCGGGGAGCTGTTTTTT. Residues: CASSPTNTGELFF. V usage is TRBV2 and J usage is TRBJ2-2, with unresolved D. The CDR3 runs 13 residues. From germline, CDR1 is SNHLY and CDR2 FYNNEI. V was clipped by 6 bases and J by 0 bases, with 5 bases between them.

In nucleotides, the CDR3 is TGTGCCAGCAGGTCCGGGACACCAATGGGAGAAAAACTGTTTTTT. Amino acids: CASRSGTPMGEKLFF. The chain uses TRBV6-5 and TRBJ1-4; D possibly corresponds to TRBD1 (6 bases). Deletions cut 6 bases from V and 8 bases from J, with 19 bases between. CDR3 length: 15 residues. Germline V gene lookup returns CDR1 MNHEY and CDR2 SVGAGI.

The chain recombines TRBV4-1 with TRBJ2-7; 8 bases are a match to TRBD1. V lost 3 bases to trimming and J lost 4 bases; unmatched junction nucleotides: 17. Germline lookup yields CDR1 MGHRA and CDR2 YSYEKL. This CDR3 region has 18 residues. In DNA, the CDR3 is TGCGCCAGCAGCCAGGGGGGACCCAAAGGACAGGGTGATTACGAGCAGTACTTC. Amino acid sequence: CASSQGGPKGQGDYEQYF.

The genes are TRBV25-1 and TRBJ1-6, with 10 bases fitting TRBD1. Trimming at V came to 4 bases and at J to 10 bases, leaving 7 bases not matched to a gene. The germline CDR1 and CDR2 sequences are MGHDK and SYGVNS. The CDR3 extends over 15 amino acids. CDR3 loop: CASSATDRGNSPLHF. CDR3 bases: TGTGCCAGCAGTGCCACGGACAGGGGGAACTCACCCCTCCACTTT.

V gene TRBV7-2 combines with J gene TRBJ1-6; no definite D call. V was cut by 1 base and J by 5 bases, with 9 bases left in between. CDR1 and CDR2 from the germline V gene are SGHTA and FQGNSA. The CDR3 contains 15 residues. The CDR3 nucleotides are TGTGCCAGCAGCTTAGGCGGGAGAAATAATTCACCCCTCCACTTT. This sequence encodes CASSLGGRNNSPLHF.

This chain uses TRBV5-5 with TRBJ2-2, with D perhaps assigned TRBD1 or TRBD2 (5 bases each). The CDR3 loop spans 16 amino acids. Germline lookup yields CDR1 SGHKS and CDR2 YYEKEE (reference sequence). Trimming removed 4 bases at V and 7 bases at J, with 20 bases between. The CDR3 protein is CASSPRSGRDVGELFF. The CDR3, as DNA: TGTGCCAGCAGCCCCAGATCCGGACGGGACGTCGGGGAGCTGTTTTTT.

This chain uses TRBV4-1 with TRBJ1-5, with D possibly being TRBD1 (5 bases). The CDR3 covers 17 residues. Trimming removed 0 bases at V and 6 bases at J, with 18 bases between. Germline V CDR1 and CDR2: MGHRA, YSYEKL. The CDR3 protein is CASSQERRGRDGQPQHF. CDR3 sequence (DNA): TGCGCCAGCAGCCAAGAGAGGAGGGGCAGGGATGGTCAGCCCCAGCATTTT.

The chain recombines TRBV7-2 with TRBJ2-3; 11 bases align to TRBD2. CDR3 length equals 14 residues. Looked up from germline, CDR1 is SGHTA and CDR2 is FQGNSA. The trim removed 5 bases at V and 4 bases at J, leaving 2 bases unmatched. CDR3 DNA: TGTGCCAGCAGCGCGGGACTAGCGGCAGATACGCAGTATTTT. It is translated as CASSAGLAADTQYF.

J is TRBJ2-1 and V is TRBV2; D may match TRBD1 or TRBD2 (5 bases each). Germline-derived CDR1 and CDR2 are SNHLY and FYNNEI. The CDR3 is made up of 15 amino acids. V was trimmed by 8 bases and J by 0 bases, leaving 14 bases between them. The CDR3 bases are TGTGCCAGCTGTTGGGACGGCGACTCCTACAATGAGCAGTTCTTC. This codes for CASCWDGDSYNEQFF. Full variable domain (remainder filled in from reference TRBV2 and TRBJ2-1): EPEVTQTPSHQVTQMGQEVILRCVPISNHLYFYWYRQILGQKVEFLVSFYNNEISEKSEIFDDQFSVERPDGSNFTLKIRSTKLEDSAMYFCASCWDGDSYNEQFFGPGTRLTVL.

This clone occurred a few times. The rearrangement links TRBV10-3 to TRBJ1-2, with a tentative D call TRBD1 (5 bases). Germline lookup yields CDR1 ENHRY and CDR2 SYGVKD. Trimming removed 2 bases at V and 4 bases at J, with 11 bases between. The CDR3 sequence is 14 residues long. CDR3 protein: CAISERGATYGYTF. The CDR3 DNA reads as TGTGCCATCAGTGAGAGAGGGGCGACCTATGGCTACACCTTC.

This rearrangement joins TRBV7-9 to TRBJ2-7; 8 bases match TRBD2. V lost 7 bases, J lost 6 bases, and 17 bases stayed unmatched. Germline V gene lookup returns CDR1 SEHNR and CDR2 FQNEAQ (reference sequence). This CDR3 is built from 16 residues. The CDR3 coding sequence is TGTGCCAGCAACACGAATAACGGGGGGGCCTTGTTCGAGCAGTACTTC. Encoded protein: CASNTNNGGALFEQYF.

The CDR3 bases are TGTGCTAGTGGGAGAGACAGGGCGACAGATACGCAGTATTTT. This gives the protein CASGRDRATDTQYF. The gene calls are TRBV12-5 and TRBJ2-3; 7 bases are a match to TRBD1. The CDR3 runs 14 residues. The trim removed 6 bases at V and 3 bases at J, leaving 6 bases unmatched. The germline V gene encodes CDR1 LGHNT and CDR2 FRNRAP.

The sample holds one count of this clone. In nucleotides, the CDR3 is TGTGCCAGCAGCTTCCAGACAGGGGTTAAAGGCTACACCTTC. It is translated as CASSFQTGVKGYTF. The chain has TRBV7-2 and TRBJ1-2; 8 bases are a match to TRBD1. CDR3 length equals 14 residues. J was trimmed by 8 bases and V by 3 bases; bases with no gene match: 8. The germline gives CDR1 SGHTA, CDR2 FQGNSA.

The genes are TRBV9 and TRBJ2-7; the D is unclear. Trimming removed 0 bases at V and 3 bases at J, with 13 bases between. The CDR3 spans 15 residues. Germline lookup yields CDR1 SGDLS and CDR2 YYNGEE. CDR3 nucleotides: TGTGCCAGCAGCGTAGGTACGGCTCCCTACTACGAGCAGTACTTC. Protein: CASSVGTAPYYEQYF.

The sample holds one count of this clone. The chain is built from TRBV27 and TRBJ2-7; D may match TRBD1 or TRBD2 (6 bases each). Germline V gives CDR1 MNHEY, CDR2 SMNVEV (reference sequence). Trimming stripped 3 bases from V and 2 bases from J, with 14 bases between. The CDR3 runs 15 residues. This chain's CDR3 is CASSFGGGVTYEQYF. The DNA of the CDR3 is TGTGCCAGCAGTTTTGGGGGCGGGGTAACCTACGAGCAGTACTTC.

The chain couples TRBV13 to TRBJ1-3; D gene unclear. The V and J ends lost 0 bases and 1 base respectively, with 7 bases between them. Germline values: CDR1 PRHDT, CDR2 FYEKMQ (reference sequence). The CDR3 spans 15 residues. CDR3 nucleotide sequence: TGTGCCAGCAGCTTAGGGCGGGGATCTGGAAACACCATATATTTT. Translating gives CASSLGRGSGNTIYF.

The J gene is TRBJ2-1, the V gene TRBV7-9, with 13 bases aligning to TRBD2. After removal of 5 bases from V and 10 bases from J, the junction contained 8 bases not matched to a gene. Germline CDR1 is SEHNR and CDR2 is FQNEAQ (reference sequence). The CDR3 covers 15 residues. Here the CDR3 reads CASSETSGGAREQFF. For the CDR3, the DNA is TGTGCCAGCAGCGAAACTAGCGGGGGGGCCAGAGAGCAGTTCTTC.